These T cell receptor beta chains were read from a single sample in a study of shared T cell receptors in the human thymus. The method was immunoSEQ multiplex PCR; TCRdb's version includes in-frame clones alone and lacks a portion of them. The sample yields some 700,000 clones, 88% seen once. The sample also formed part of further work on human thymus T cells.

Input material: thymocytes. The receptors were gathered from a boy under two years old with a congenital heart defect. Each CDR3 is given with its conserved first and last residue. Fields, in order: D gene, V gene, clone size, CDR3 length, J gene, CDR3 protein, CDR3 DNA. D genes are given only for firm matches. Size is stated for part of the rows, as once, few or many counts, or as a class when the clone is expanded.

>TRBD2|TRBV11-2|-|15|TRBJ2-1
CASRVAGGTYNEQFF
TGTGCCAGCAGGGTAGCGGGAGGGACCTACAATGAGCAGTTCTTC
>-|TRBV29-1|few|14|TRBJ2-3
CSVLGHRRTDTQYF
TGCAGCGTTCTTGGACACCGCCGCACAGATACGCAGTATTTT
>-|TRBV7-3|-|17|TRBJ2-3
CASSLNEGEGTRDTQYF
TGTGCCAGCAGCTTAAATGAGGGAGAGGGCACAAGAGATACGCAGTATTTT
>-|TRBV5-4|few|15|TRBJ1-1
CASSHPADKNTEAFF
TGTGCCAGCAGCCATCCGGCGGACAAGAACACTGAAGCTTTCTTT
>TRBD2|TRBV11-3|-|18|TRBJ2-3
CASSLGLGRSGTTDTQYF
TGTGCCAGCAGCTTAGGTCTGGGCAGGAGCGGGACCACAGATACGCAGTATTTT
>-|TRBV19|-|15|TRBJ1-5
CASSIVTQVLLPQHF
TGTGCCAGTAGTATAGTCACACAGGTATTACTGCCCCAGCATTTT
>-|TRBV27|-|16|TRBJ1-5
CASSLKGAYSNQPQHF
TGTGCCAGCAGTTTAAAAGGGGCCTATAGCAATCAGCCCCAGCATTTT
>TRBD1|TRBV7-9|few|15|TRBJ2-7
CASRPKGTVSYEQYF
TGTGCCAGCAGGCCTAAAGGGACAGTCTCCTACGAGCAGTACTTC
>-|TRBV20-1|-|11|TRBJ2-1
CSASGGNEQFF
TGCAGTGCTAGTGGAGGCAATGAGCAGTTCTTC
>-|TRBV28|-|16|TRBJ1-1
CASSLYTGSKNTEAFF
TGTGCCAGCAGCCTTTATACCGGGTCCAAGAACACTGAAGCTTTCTTT
>-|TRBV6-1|-|17|TRBJ2-1
CASSEPGLGTTYNEQFF
TGTGCCAGCAGTGAACCAGGGTTGGGTACGACCTACAATGAGCAGTTCTTC
>-|TRBV5-1|-|15|TRBJ1-4
CASSWDGGANEKLFF
TGCGCCAGCAGCTGGGATGGGGGGGCTAATGAAAAACTGTTTTTT
>TRBD2|TRBV4-2|-|19|TRBJ2-1
CASSQETSGSISLYNEQFF
TGTGCCAGCAGCCAAGAAACTAGCGGGAGTATCAGTCTCTACAATGAGCAGTTCTTC
>TRBD1|TRBV9|-|15|TRBJ2-5
CASSSRTGGQETQYF
TGTGCCAGCAGCTCGAGGACAGGGGGCCAAGAGACCCAGTACTTC
>-|TRBV7-2|few|13|TRBJ2-1
CASSPGPGEGKFF
TGTGCCAGCAGCCCTGGGCCGGGGGAAGGTAAGTTCTTC
>TRBD1|TRBV27|-|13|TRBJ2-7
CASSLGQSYEQYF
TGTGCCAGCAGTTTGGGACAGAGTTACGAGCAGTACTTC
>TRBD2|TRBV11-3|-|16|TRBJ2-1
CASRIRYGAGGSEQFF
TGTGCCAGCAGGATACGATACGGTGCGGGAGGGAGTGAGCAGTTCTTC
>-|TRBV15|-|15|TRBJ2-2
CATSRVPGDTGELFF
TGTGCCACCAGCAGAGTCCCGGGAGACACCGGGGAGCTGTTTTTT
>-|TRBV13|-|14|TRBJ1-1
CASQAHEPNTEAFF
TGTGCCAGCCAAGCCCATGAGCCGAACACTGAAGCTTTCTTT
>TRBD2|TRBV27|-|22|TRBJ2-1
CASSLHYRPHRWEREVDNEQFF
TGTGCCAGCAGTCTCCATTACCGCCCCCACAGGTGGGAGCGGGAGGTGGACAATGAGCAGTTCTTC
>-|TRBV5-6|-|16|TRBJ2-7
CASSSRRLGQLYEQYF
TGTGCCAGCAGCTCCCGTCGTTTAGGACAGCTCTACGAGCAGTACTTC
>TRBD2|TRBV29-1|-|16|TRBJ2-7
CSVRPAGQAGVYEQYF
TGCAGCGTCCGGCCCGCGGGGCAAGCGGGGGTCTACGAGCAGTACTTC
>TRBD2|TRBV19|-|15|TRBJ2-7
CASSNYGRNPLEQYF
TGTGCCAGTAGTAATTACGGGAGGAACCCCCTCGAGCAGTACTTC
>-|TRBV23-1|-|16|TRBJ1-5
CASSFGRTPSNQPQHF
TGCGCCAGCAGTTTCGGACGGACACCTTCCAATCAGCCCCAGCATTTT
>TRBD2|TRBV11-3|once|12|TRBJ2-7
CASSQAGYEQYF
TGTGCCAGCAGCCAAGCGGGGTACGAGCAGTACTTC
>TRBD2|TRBV30|-|14|TRBJ2-1
CAWSQVAGVHEQFF
TGTGCCTGGAGTCAGGTAGCGGGAGTCCATGAGCAGTTCTTC
>-|TRBV7-8|-|16|TRBJ1-4
CASSTNLGGSNEKLFF
TGTGCCAGCAGCACAAATTTGGGGGGATCTAATGAAAAACTGTTTTTT
>TRBD1|TRBV27|once|17|TRBJ1-1
CASSPTTRQGANTEAFF
TGTGCCAGCAGCCCGACGACGCGACAGGGGGCAAACACTGAAGCTTTCTTT
>-|TRBV29-1|-|12|TRBJ2-1
CSVVWNSLGQFF
TGCAGCGTTGTTTGGAACTCCCTAGGGCAGTTCTTC
>-|TRBV2|-|15|TRBJ1-1
CASKVRGRRNTEAFF
TGTGCCAGCAAAGTCAGGGGTCGGAGGAACACTGAAGCTTTCTTT
>-|TRBV4-3|-|17|TRBJ2-1
CASSQHGGRRGYNEQFF
TGCGCCAGCAGCCAGCATGGAGGGAGAAGGGGATACAATGAGCAGTTCTTC